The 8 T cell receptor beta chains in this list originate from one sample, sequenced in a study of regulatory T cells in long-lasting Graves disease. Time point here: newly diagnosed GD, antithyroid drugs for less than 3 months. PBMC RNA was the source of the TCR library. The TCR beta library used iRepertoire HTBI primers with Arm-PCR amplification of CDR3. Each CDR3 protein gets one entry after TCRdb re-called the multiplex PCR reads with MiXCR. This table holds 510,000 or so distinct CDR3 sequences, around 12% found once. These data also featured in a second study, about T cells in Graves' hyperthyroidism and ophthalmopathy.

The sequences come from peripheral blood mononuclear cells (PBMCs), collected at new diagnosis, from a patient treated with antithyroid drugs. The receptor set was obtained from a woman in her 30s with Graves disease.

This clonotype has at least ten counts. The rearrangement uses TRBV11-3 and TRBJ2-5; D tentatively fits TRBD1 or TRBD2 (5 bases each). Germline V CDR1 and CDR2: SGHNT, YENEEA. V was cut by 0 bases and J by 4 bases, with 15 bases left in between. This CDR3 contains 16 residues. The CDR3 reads CASSLDRGSSRETQYF. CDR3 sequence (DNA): TGTGCCAGCAGCTTAGATCGGGGCAGCAGTCGAGAGACCCAGTACTTC.

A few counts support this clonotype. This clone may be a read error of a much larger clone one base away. The CDR3 is CASSPRPGYYDYTF. The DNA of the CDR3 is TGTGCCAGCAGCCCCAGACCAGGGTACTATGACTACACCTTC. The chain employs TRBV11-2 and TRBJ1-2; D possibly corresponds to TRBD1 (5 bases). Looked up from germline, CDR1 is SGHAT and CDR2 is FQNNGV. There are 14 residues in the CDR3.

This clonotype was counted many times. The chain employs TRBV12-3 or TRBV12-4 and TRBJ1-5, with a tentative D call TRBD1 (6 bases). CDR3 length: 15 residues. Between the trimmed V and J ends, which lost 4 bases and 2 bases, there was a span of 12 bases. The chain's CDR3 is CASSSGTLRNQPQHF. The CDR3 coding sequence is TGTGCCAGCAGTTCCGGGACACTCCGCAATCAGCCCCAGCATTTT.

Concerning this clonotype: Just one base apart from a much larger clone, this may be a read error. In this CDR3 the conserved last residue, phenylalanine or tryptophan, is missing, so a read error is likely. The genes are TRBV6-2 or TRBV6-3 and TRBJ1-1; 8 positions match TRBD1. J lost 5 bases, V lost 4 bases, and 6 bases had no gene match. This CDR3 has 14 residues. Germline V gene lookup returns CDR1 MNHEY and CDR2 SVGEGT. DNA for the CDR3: TGTGCCAGCAGTTCTTGGACAGGGCGGACTGAAGCTTTCTCT. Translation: CASSSWTGRTEAFS.

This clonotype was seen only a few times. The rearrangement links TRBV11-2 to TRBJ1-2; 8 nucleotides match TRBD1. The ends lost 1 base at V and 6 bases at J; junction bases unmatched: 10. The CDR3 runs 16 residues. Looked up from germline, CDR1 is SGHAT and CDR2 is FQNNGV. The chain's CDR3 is CASSLGLAGGLHGYTF. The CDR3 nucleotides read TGTGCCAGCAGCTTAGGTTTGGCAGGGGGCCTACATGGCTACACCTTC.

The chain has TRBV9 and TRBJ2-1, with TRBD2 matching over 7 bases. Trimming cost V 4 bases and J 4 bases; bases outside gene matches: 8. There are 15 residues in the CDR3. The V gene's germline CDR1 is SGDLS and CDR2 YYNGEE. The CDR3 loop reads CASSSRLALYNEQFF. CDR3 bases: TGTGCCAGCAGCTCCCGACTAGCTCTTTACAATGAGCAGTTCTTC.

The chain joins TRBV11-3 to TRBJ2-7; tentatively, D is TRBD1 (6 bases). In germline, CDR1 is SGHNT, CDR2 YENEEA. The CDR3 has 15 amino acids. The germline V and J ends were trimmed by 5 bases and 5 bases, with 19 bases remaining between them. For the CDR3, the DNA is TGTGCCAGCAGCCCCCAGGGGACGTCGGTCGACGAGCAGTACTTC. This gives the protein CASSPQGTSVDEQYF.

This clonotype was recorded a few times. The CDR3 loop is CASSDYNRVKSSGNTIYF. The CDR3 DNA is TGCGCCAGCAGTGACTACAATAGGGTCAAGAGTTCTGGAAACACCATATATTTT. V gene TRBV10-1 combines with J gene TRBJ1-3, with D hard to call. In germline, CDR1 is WNHNN, CDR2 SYGVQD (reference sequence). This CDR3 comprises 18 residues. Trimming cost V 3 bases and J 1 base, with 19 bases left between them.